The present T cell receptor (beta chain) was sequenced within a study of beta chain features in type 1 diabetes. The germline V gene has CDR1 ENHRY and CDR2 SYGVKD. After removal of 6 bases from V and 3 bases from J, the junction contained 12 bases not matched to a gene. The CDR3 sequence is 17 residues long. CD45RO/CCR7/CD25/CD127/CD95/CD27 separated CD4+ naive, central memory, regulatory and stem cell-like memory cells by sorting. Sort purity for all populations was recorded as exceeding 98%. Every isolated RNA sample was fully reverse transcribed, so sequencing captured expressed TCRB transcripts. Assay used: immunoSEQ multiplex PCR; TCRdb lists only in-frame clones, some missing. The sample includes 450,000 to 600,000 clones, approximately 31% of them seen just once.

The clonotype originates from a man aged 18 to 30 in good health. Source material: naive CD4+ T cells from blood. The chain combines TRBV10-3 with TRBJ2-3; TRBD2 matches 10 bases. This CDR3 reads CAISAHGTSVKTDTQYF. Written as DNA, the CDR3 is TGTGCCATCAGCGCGCACGGGACTAGCGTCAAGACAGATACGCAGTATTTT.